This note documents a single TCR beta chain sequence. The clone's antigen remains unknown. No clone much larger than this one lies a single base away; base qualities are absent. One collaborating source in Seattle enrolled patients while the patients were actively infected and followed the patients over time throughout the course of disease. Each collaborating institution followed its own protocols to collect whole blood in K2EDTA tubes. Collaborator samples were shipped for TCRbeta analysis as frozen whole blood, isolated PBMCs, or DNA extracted from either sample type. According to the germline V gene, CDR1 reads MNHEY and CDR2 reads SVGAGI. The CDR3, from cysteine to phenylalanine, totals 14 residues. Left in the record is the CDR3 DNA by itself, 42 bases read in frame from the first base. Here V drops 4 bases and J drops 15 bases, and the junction holds 13 bases not matched to any gene. The immunoSEQ Assay, a bias-controlled multiplex PCR, was used to amplify TCRbeta CDR3 regions from genomic DNA. On the authors' methods: The number of nucleated cells in each sample was estimated by amplification of reference gene primers within the assay. Sequence reads were collapsed and filtered to measure the absolute abundance of every unique TCRbeta CDR3 rearrangement. For each sample, productive Simpson clonality was calculated by taking the square root of Simpson's diversity index across productive rearrangements. TCRdb mirrors the immuneACCESS table, restricted to in-frame sequences. Some clones are absent from its copies; in checked studies, under half trace to an unresolved V gene, and the reason for the others is unknown. V and J calls and clone size come straight from that table; D and trimming were deduced from the DNA. The sample data list about 180,000 clones, and roughly 88% of these were observed just once. The top ten clones comprise under 7.5% of the sample.

These data are taken from a study of blood T cell repertoires in COVID-19 (dated by TCRdb to 2018 to 2020). Regarding the study in general: The collaborator samples originated in the United States, Italy and Spain and spanned the acute and convalescent phases of COVID-19. The prospective study material was composed of cDNA or gDNA derived from T cells, B-cell-depleted T cells, or PBMCs. Deeply sampled blood TCRbeta repertoires from subjects exposed to, actively infected with, or recovered from COVID-19 were included in the dataset. The repertoires were released in a freely available public database intended as a resource for research on the immune response to SARS-CoV-2. The samples were drawn from two sources: the first 160 participants of the ongoing ImmuneRACE study, and over 1,000 subjects contributed by 6 global collaborators. Sample metadata almost always included a de-identified subject ID, COVID-19 status, age in years and sex. Where available, HLA class I and class II types were taken from metadata supplied by the sample provider and were not determined by assay-based typing. Overall study outcomes, separate from this receptor: How much clinical and demographic metadata was included differed by source and by participant, and the metadata was provided uncurated.

What was sequenced was peripheral blood. The TCR sequence derives from a man older than 75 with COVID-19, enrolled during active disease. Recombination connected TRBV6-5 to TRBJ2-1; 9 central bases correspond to TRBD1. The DNA reads TGTGCCAGCAGTTTCATGGACAGGGGCCCATTGAGGTTCTTC. It is translated as CASSFMDRGPLRFF.